This is a list of T cell receptor beta chains from one sample in a study of beta chain features in type 1 diabetes. Repertoires were generated with immunoSEQ multiplex PCR, while TCRdb's copy carries only in-frame clones and drops some. The sample comprises about 150,000 clones, 11% of which are singletons, and roughly 2% rests with the top ten. Sequencing used central memory CD4+ T cells from blood. The source of these receptors is a man in his late teens or twenties in good health. Both conserved end residues are part of each CDR3. Fields, in order: clone size, J gene, D gene, V gene, CDR3 protein. D genes are given only for firm matches. Expanded clones are given a class, and other clones once, few, many or no size at all.

>NA|TRBJ2-5|NA|TRBV4-2
CASSQEGGETQYF
>few|TRBJ1-2|TRBD1|TRBV29-1
CSAAAGQVSPDGYTF
>NA|TRBJ2-1|TRBD1|TRBV18
CASSPRRTGPYNEQFF
>NA|TRBJ2-7|TRBD2|TRBV28
CASSLSRGGRGFYEQYF
>NA|TRBJ2-7|TRBD2|TRBV4-2
CASSLRTSGSEQYF
>NA|TRBJ2-1|NA|TRBV5-1
CASSLWGQFNEQFF
>few|TRBJ2-2|NA|TRBV7-3
CASSLHGMDNTGELFF
>few|TRBJ1-2|NA|TRBV7-9
CASRDGTNYGYTF
>NA|TRBJ1-3|NA|TRBV25-1
CASSGQGINTIYF
>few|TRBJ1-6|NA|TRBV28
CASRVTAYNSPLHF
>NA|TRBJ1-3|NA|TRBV29-1
CSVVVNSGNTIYF
>few|TRBJ2-7|TRBD2|TRBV7-3
CASRVSSGNSYEQYF
>few|TRBJ2-5|NA|TRBV6-5
CASSYTVVETQYF
>NA|TRBJ2-5|NA|TRBV4-2
CASSSPKSSGETQYF
>few|TRBJ2-1|NA|TRBV29-1
CSVEVGTRAGEQFF
>NA|TRBJ2-2|NA|TRBV11-3
CASSRSDASGELFF
>few|TRBJ2-5|TRBD1|TRBV7-9
CASYFTGGERETQYF
>many|TRBJ2-1|NA|TRBV7-9
CASSLEWTELLNGEQFF
>NA|TRBJ2-1|NA|TRBV7-7
CASSLELLGSEQFF
>many|TRBJ2-2|NA|TRBV23-1
CASSQSRPGGPNTGELFF
>few|TRBJ2-2|NA|TRBV29-1
CSVATGTNTGELFF
>NA|TRBJ2-7|TRBD1|TRBV10-3
CAISTKPGGGPTYEQYF
>NA|TRBJ1-1|NA|TRBV6-1
CASSQNLNTEAFF
>few|TRBJ1-1|TRBD1|TRBV11-1
CASRRQGRSASDKAFF
>few|TRBJ2-7|NA|TRBV5-1
CASSLSESSYEQYF
>few|TRBJ2-3|NA|TRBV27
CASRLTSRTDTQYF
>NA|TRBJ1-3|NA|TRBV6-1
CASSYQTDRNTIYF
>few|TRBJ2-1|NA|TRBV5-6
CASSVGTVEQFF
>few|TRBJ2-7|TRBD1|TRBV28
CASSSTGGRYEQYF
>NA|TRBJ1-4|NA|TRBV28
CASIGRREKLFF
>NA|TRBJ2-7|TRBD1|TRBV18
CASSHGQGKPYEQYF
>few|TRBJ2-3|TRBD2|TRBV25-1
CASSEAVLAGVDTQYF
>NA|TRBJ1-5|TRBD1|TRBV5-6
CASSLQGDQPQHF
>NA|TRBJ1-1|NA|TRBV29-1
CSVAEGHLQAFF
>NA|TRBJ2-3|TRBD2|TRBV6-5
CASTGRADTQYF
>NA|TRBJ2-1|NA|TRBV7-7
CASSPSLQLREQFF
>NA|TRBJ2-2|NA|TRBV7-8
CASSLALTGELFF
>NA|TRBJ2-3|TRBD2|TRBV7-8
CASSLLRTSGGRDTQYF
>NA|TRBJ2-7|NA|TRBV20-1
CSARDTYEQYF
>many|TRBJ2-3|TRBD1|TRBV28
CASRDRGIGNTQYF
>NA|TRBJ2-7|NA|TRBV25-1
CASSDLTQRSYEQYF
>NA|TRBJ1-5|NA|TRBV27
CATSRRVDNQPQHF
>NA|TRBJ2-7|TRBD2|TRBV9
CASSVGRGEGYEQYF
>few|TRBJ2-1|TRBD2|TRBV7-6
CASSLLSSGEGQFF
>NA|TRBJ2-1|TRBD2|TRBV7-9
CASSFTSGRGDEQFF